This T cell receptor (beta chain) was captured in a study of T cell changes during pregnancy in multiple sclerosis. The CDR3 runs to 16 residues. Germline V lookup: CDR1 KGHSH, CDR2 LQKENI. Trimming removed 0 bases from V and 5 bases from J; junction bases left unmatched: 6. Only in-frame clones appear in the TCRdb table, and some are missing; sequencing was by immunoSEQ multiplex PCR. Found here are roughly 60,000 clones, 90% of them singletons; the top ten hold more than 2%. The rearrangement joins TRBV18 to TRBJ2-2, with 7 nucleotides matching TRBD1. The source of this sequence is a female donor in good health, enrolled as a control in a pregnancy study. Sequences were derived from peripheral blood, sampled in the second trimester of pregnancy. The CDR3: CASSPPLGGQTGELFF. DNA of the CDR3: TGTGCCAGCTCACCACCCCTTGGGGGACAGACCGGGGAGCTGTTTTTT. The full variable domain, in which reference TRBV18 and TRBJ2-2 provide the parts outside the CDR3, is NAGVMQNPRHLVRRRGQEARLRCSPMKGHSHVYWYRQLPEEGLKFMVYLQKENIIDESGMPKERFSAEFPKEGPSILRIQQVVRGDSAAYFCASSPPLGGQTGELFFGEGSRLTVL.